This T cell receptor (beta chain) was captured in a study of blood T cell repertoires in COVID-19. Study-level information: Sites across the United States, Italy and Spain contributed samples from acute and convalescent COVID-19. Sources were T cells, B-cell-depleted T cells, or PBMCs; the material itself was cDNA or gDNA.

Per the authors' pipeline: Estimation of nucleated cell counts was performed using reference gene primer amplification. Data came from immunoSEQ multiplex PCR; TCRdb stores just in-frame clones and leaves some out. Clone size and the V and J calls come from that table; the DNA yielded D and trimming. Among around 200,000 clones listed, about 83% were seen once. Germline V CDR1 and CDR2: LNHDA, SQIVND (reference sequence). This CDR3 comprises 17 residues. V gave up 5 bases and J gave up 1 base, with 15 bases separating them. Sequenced sample: peripheral blood. The V gene is TRBV19, the J gene TRBJ2-6; D is possibly TRBD1 (6 bases). The clonotype comes from a man aged 55 to 70 who had recovered from COVID-19. Here the CDR3 DNA reads TGTGCCAGTAGTCCATGGACAGTAGTATCTGGGGCCAACGTCCTGACTTTC. Protein: CASSPWTVVSGANVLTF.